The next 8 T cell receptor beta chains were all read from a single sample in a study of blood T cell repertoires in COVID-19. Using immunoSEQ multiplex PCR, the repertoire was profiled, and TCRdb retains in-frame clones only, with some absent. The sample includes about 240,000 clones, approximately 86% of them seen just once. The material sequenced was PBMCs or T cells enriched from blood (not recorded which). Receptors originate from a woman between 40 and 50 years old with acute COVID-19.

This chain joins TRBV4-1 and TRBJ2-7, with 9 bases matching TRBD1. CDR3 length equals 15 residues. With 6 bases clipped from V and 2 bases from J, the junction kept 8 bases outside the gene matches. Germline CDR1 MGHRA, CDR2 YSYEKL. CDR3 loop: CASRRGQGLTYEQYF. The DNA for the CDR3 is TGCGCCAGCAGACGGGGACAGGGCTTAACCTACGAGCAGTACTTC.

The sample holds a few counts of this clone. The chain links TRBV5-1 to TRBJ1-1; unclear D gene. Germline V CDR1 and CDR2: SGHRS, YFSETQ. V lost 0 bases and J lost 0, with 9 bases in between. CDR3 length equals 15 residues. CDR3 sequence (DNA): TGCGCCAGCAGCTTGGTACAGAACATGAACACTGAAGCTTTCTTT. Its translation: CASSLVQNMNTEAFF.

This sequence joins TRBV9 and TRBJ2-5; the match to TRBD1 covers 7 bases. CDR1 and CDR2 (germline): SGDLS, YYNGEE. This CDR3 region has 14 residues. V lost 4 bases to trimming and J lost 5 bases; unmatched junction nucleotides: 8. The CDR3 region has the DNA TGTGCCAGCAGCCCCGACAGGGTATGGGAGACCCAGTACTTC. Amino acid sequence: CASSPDRVWETQYF. The full variable domain, with the rest looked up from reference TRBV9 and TRBJ2-5, is DSGVTQTPKHLITATGQRVTLRCSPRSGDLSVYWYQQSLDQGLQFLIQYYNGEERAKGNILERFSAQQFPDLHSELNLSSLELGDSALYFCASSPDRVWETQYFGPGTRLLVL.

The chain is built from TRBV5-4 and TRBJ2-3; no reliable D call. This CDR3 is built from 16 residues. Germline values: CDR1 SGHNT, CDR2 YYREEE (reference sequence). The ends were cut back, 0 bases at V and 0 bases at J, with 11 bases in the middle. Written as DNA, the CDR3 is TGTGCCAGCAGCTTGGCCGCCTCGACTAGCACAGATACGCAGTATTTT. Protein: CASSLAASTSTDTQYF.

The V call is TRBV6-2 or TRBV6-3, the J call TRBJ2-7; the D is unclear. Germline V gives CDR1 MNHEY, CDR2 SVGEGT. The CDR3 covers 13 residues. Trimming cost V 2 bases and J 4 bases, with 9 bases left between them. In nucleotides, the CDR3 is TGTGCCAGCAGTTACGGGCACAGTTACGAGCAGTACTTC. It is translated as CASSYGHSYEQYF.

This clone was seen only a few times. V and J are TRBV13 and TRBJ1-5; 10 positions match TRBD1. V shed 5 bases, J shed 3 bases, and the junction held 4 bases outside the gene matches. The CDR3 is 15 amino acids. In germline, CDR1 is PRHDT, CDR2 FYEKMQ (reference sequence). The CDR3 nucleotides read TGTGCCAGCAGCAGACAGGGGGCGACCAATCAGCCCCAGCATTTT. Its translation is CASSRQGATNQPQHF.

The chain has TRBV5-5 and TRBJ1-3; D might be TRBD1 (5 bases). The CDR3 length is 16 residues. Trimming cost V 5 bases and J 0 bases, with 15 bases left between them. Germline CDR1 SGHKS, CDR2 YYEKEE (reference sequence). The DNA for the CDR3 is TGTGCCAGCAGGAGCGGGGCTTTCAGCTCTGGAAACACCATATATTTT. Translated, it gives CASRSGAFSSGNTIYF.

The genes are TRBV6-1 and TRBJ1-5; weak D call: TRBD1 (6 bases). Between the trimmed V and J ends, which lost 4 bases and 1 base, there was a span of 14 bases. The CDR3 is 16 residues long. Germline loops: CDR1 MNHNS, CDR2 SASEGT. CDR3 residues: CASSGPGGQSNQPQHF. The DNA of the CDR3 is TGTGCCAGCAGTGGCCCTGGGGGACAAAGCAATCAGCCCCAGCATTTT.